These 20 T cell receptor beta chains were sequenced from one sample in a study of response to subunit inactivated influenza vaccine. TCRdb recomputed calls from the RT-PCR reads with MiXCR, one row per CDR3 protein. The sample records roughly 500,000 distinct CDR3 sequences, roughly 27% being singletons. Sample: CD4+ T cells sorted from PBMCs, taken roughly 5 days after vaccination. These receptors were obtained from a man in his forties or fifties who received an inactivated influenza vaccine.

This clonotype was detected many times. This chain connects TRBV7-2 to TRBJ2-7; TRBD2 matches at 8 bases. The CDR3 is made up of 15 amino acids. After removal of 6 bases from V and 2 bases from J, the junction contained 9 bases not matched to a gene. Per germline, CDR1 SGHTA and CDR2 FQGNSA. The CDR3 nucleotides are TGTGCCAGCAGTCGGTTAGCGGGACCCGCCTACGAGCAGTACTTC. Amino acid sequence: CASSRLAGPAYEQYF.

This clonotype was found a few times. The chain joins TRBV3-1 to TRBJ1-1, with 7 bases lining up with TRBD1. Germline loops: CDR1 LGHDT, CDR2 YNNKEL (reference sequence). J was trimmed by 10 bases and V by 2 bases; bases with no gene match: 1. There are 11 residues in the CDR3. This CDR3 is CASSQNRGAFF. The CDR3 DNA follows: TGTGCCAGCAGCCAAAACAGGGGAGCTTTCTTT.

The chain recombines TRBV4-1 with TRBJ2-6, with TRBD1 matching 7 bases. Germline assignment: CDR1 MGHRA and CDR2 YSYEKL. This CDR3 region has 17 residues. With 4 bases clipped from V and 2 bases from J, the junction kept 8 bases outside the gene matches. The CDR3 DNA sequence: TGCGCCAGCAGCCCGCTTTACAGGGGAGCTGGGGCCAACGTCCTGACTTTC. Its translation is CASSPLYRGAGANVLTF.

This clonotype was seen a few times. The chain is built from TRBV7-3 and TRBJ2-3; 10 bases agree with TRBD2. The CDR3 consists of 16 residues. CDR1 SGHTA and CDR2 FQGTGA come from the germline V gene. Trimming cost V 6 bases and J 7 bases; bases outside gene matches: 13. CDR3: CASSHHSGRSANTQYF. The CDR3 DNA reads as TGTGCCAGCAGTCACCATAGCGGGAGGTCGGCAAATACGCAGTATTTT.

This clonotype showed up many times. The genes are TRBV5-1 and TRBJ2-7; D may be TRBD2 (5 bases). Trimming took 3 bases from V and 2 from J, leaving 24 bases between them. Per the germline V gene, CDR1 is SGHRS and CDR2 is YFSETQ. CDR3 length: 18 amino acids. CDR3 protein: CASSYGELEGLRTYEQYF. DNA of the CDR3: TGCGCCAGCAGCTACGGGGAACTAGAGGGTCTTCGAACCTACGAGCAGTACTTC. Complete variable domain (other parts from reference TRBV5-1 and TRBJ2-7): KAGVTQTPRYLIKTRGQQVTLSCSPISGHRSVSWYQQTPGQGLQFLFEYFSETQRNKGNFPGRFSGRQFSNSRSEMNVSTLELGDSALYLCASSYGELEGLRTYEQYFGPGTRLTVT.

The chain links TRBV28 to TRBJ2-3; 7 nucleotides match TRBD2. The CDR3 is made up of 15 amino acids. V trimming: 7 bases; J trimming: 0 bases; junction bases outside the gene matches: 7. Germline V gives CDR1 MDHEN, CDR2 SYDVKM. The CDR3 protein is CASTGLAESTDTQYF. The CDR3 nucleotides read TGTGCCAGCACTGGTCTAGCGGAGAGCACAGATACGCAGTATTTT.

This chain joins TRBV20-1 and TRBJ2-3, with unresolved D. V lost 1 base and J 2 bases, leaving 13 bases between the germline ends. The CDR3 covers 15 residues. CDR1 is DFQATT, CDR2 SNEGSKA, per germline (reference sequence). DNA of the CDR3: TGCAGTGCTAGAGTTACTCTTCGGCTCACAGATACGCAGTATTTT. It translates to CSARVTLRLTDTQYF.

CDR3 sequence reads: CASSLRRTSVHEQFF. As DNA, the CDR3 is TGTGCCAGCAGCTTACGAAGGACTAGTGTTCATGAGCAGTTCTTC. The V gene is TRBV7-2, the J gene TRBJ2-1, with 7 bases identical to TRBD2. Looked up from germline, CDR1 is SGHTA and CDR2 is FQGNSA. The ends lost 2 bases at V and 8 bases at J; junction bases unmatched: 9. The CDR3 consists of 15 residues.

The chain carries TRBV12-3 or TRBV12-4 and TRBJ1-4, with TRBD1 identical over 7 bases. CDR3 length equals 14 residues. The ends lost 6 bases at V and 5 bases at J; junction bases unmatched: 6. CDR3 in amino acids: CASRAGTANEKLFF. In nucleotides, the CDR3 is TGTGCCAGCAGAGCCGGGACAGCAAATGAAAAACTGTTTTTT.

As concerns this clonotype: A much more abundant neighbour one base away suggests this may be a read error. The rearrangement links TRBV5-1 to TRBJ2-1; perhaps TRBD2 as D (5 bases). The germline V gene encodes CDR1 SGHRS and CDR2 YFSETQ. The CDR3 consists of 16 residues. Trimming removed 0 bases at V and 0 bases at J, with 10 bases between. CDR3 sequence reads: CASSLAPGSSYNEQFF. CDR3 nucleotide sequence: TGCGCCAGCAGCTTGGCCCCGGGGAGCTCCTACAATGAGCAGTTCTTC.

This clonotype has just a few counts. The V and J genes are TRBV28 and TRBJ1-2; a possible D gene is TRBD1 (6 bases). Trimming took off 5 bases at V and 4 bases at J, with 23 bases between the two ends. The CDR3 is 17 residues long. Germline lookup yields CDR1 MDHEN and CDR2 SYDVKM. CDR3 region: CASSPSLMTGLGYGYTF. The CDR3 DNA follows: TGTGCCAGCAGTCCCTCCCTGATGACAGGATTGGGCTATGGCTACACCTTC.

The table lists this clonotype with many counts. The chain employs TRBV29-1 and TRBJ1-1, with D unresolved. Germline CDR1 is SQVTM and CDR2 is ANQGSEA. The CDR3 extends over 14 amino acids. The V and J ends lost 2 bases and 1 base respectively, with 11 bases between them. The CDR3, as DNA: TGCAGCGTTGAACCCCCGGCCAGGAACACTGAAGCTTTCTTT. Translated: CSVEPPARNTEAFF.

On this clonotype itself: It may be a read error: a sequence one base away is much more abundant. V is TRBV20-1 and J is TRBJ1-5, with D hard to call. The germline V and J ends were trimmed by 2 bases and 4 bases, with 15 bases remaining between them. This CDR3 spans 15 amino acids. Germline CDR1 DFQATT, CDR2 SNEGSKA (reference sequence). In DNA, the CDR3 is TGCAGTGCTAGACCGCAAGGGATCGGTAATCAGCCCCAGCATTTT. Translated: CSARPQGIGNQPQHF.

In this sample, this clonotype turned up a few times. The CDR3 reads CASSFGQGYQPQHF. DNA of the CDR3: TGTGCCAGCAGCTTCGGTCAGGGATATCAGCCCCAGCATTTT. The chain couples TRBV7-2 to TRBJ1-5, with a weak D call TRBD1 (5 bases). Germline CDR1 and CDR2: SGHTA and FQGNSA. V lost 3 bases to trimming and J lost 5 bases, with 11 bases between them. CDR3 length equals 14 residues.

The chain is built from TRBV19 and TRBJ1-1; 8 bases agree with TRBD1. Trimming at V came to 4 bases and at J to 1 base, leaving 8 bases not matched to a gene. Looked up from germline, CDR1 is LNHDA and CDR2 is SQIVND (reference sequence). The CDR3 extends over 16 amino acids. The CDR3 region is CASSTGTGGGNTEAFF. DNA of the CDR3: TGTGCCAGTAGTACCGGGACAGGAGGGGGGAACACTGAAGCTTTCTTT.

This clonotype was picked up a small number of times. V gene TRBV13 combines with J gene TRBJ1-6; 7 nucleotides match TRBD1. Germline CDR1 and CDR2: PRHDT and FYEKMQ (reference sequence). The CDR3 length is 14 residues. V shed 4 bases and J 7 bases; nucleotides not matched to a gene: 4. As DNA, the CDR3 is TGTGCCAGCAGCTACGACAGGGCGAATTCACCCCTCCACTTT. As protein: CASSYDRANSPLHF. The full variable domain, rest sourced from reference TRBV13 and TRBJ1-6, is AAGVIQSPRHLIKEKRETATLKCYPIPRHDTVYWYQQGPGQDPQFLISFYEKMQSDKGSIPDRFSAQQFSDYHSELNMSSLELGDSALYFCASSYDRANSPLHFGNGTRLTVT.

This clonotype was counted only a few times. The chain employs TRBV27 and TRBJ2-1, with 7 positions matching TRBD1. V lost 5 bases to trimming and J lost 10 bases; unmatched junction nucleotides: 5. This CDR3 is 12 amino acids long. The germline V gene has CDR1 MNHEY and CDR2 SMNVEV (reference sequence). The CDR3 DNA reads as TGTGCCAGCAGTCCCCGGACAGGCGAGCAGTTCTTC. It yields the protein CASSPRTGEQFF.

This clonotype appeared a few times. The chain uses TRBV4-3 and TRBJ1-1; TRBD1 matches at 8 bases. With 0 bases clipped from V and 6 bases from J, the junction kept 9 bases outside the gene matches. Germline CDR1 is LGHNA and CDR2 is YSLEER. This CDR3 spans 16 amino acids. The chain's CDR3 is CASSQDSRTGLPEAFF. CDR3 in DNA: TGCGCCAGCAGCCAAGATTCGAGGACAGGGCTACCTGAAGCTTTCTTT.

In this sample, this clonotype turned up a few times. The chain combines TRBV5-1 with TRBJ2-2; the match to TRBD2 covers 10 bases. Germline CDR1 SGHRS, CDR2 YFSETQ. V lost 0 bases, J lost 2 bases, and 10 bases stayed unmatched. The CDR3 has 19 amino acids. The CDR3 spells CASSLGPQLAGSNTGELFF. The CDR3 DNA sequence: TGCGCCAGCAGCTTGGGGCCCCAACTAGCGGGGAGTAACACCGGGGAGCTGTTTTTT.

In this sample, this clonotype turned up many times. The rearrangement uses TRBV15 and TRBJ2-3; maybe TRBD1 (5 bases). The CDR3 has 14 amino acids. Trimming left V 1 base short and J 4 bases short, with 9 bases between. The germline gives CDR1 LNHNV, CDR2 YYDKDF (reference sequence). The CDR3 here is CATSRGGVADTQYF. Written as DNA, the CDR3 is TGTGCCACCAGCAGAGGGGGCGTAGCAGATACGCAGTATTTT.